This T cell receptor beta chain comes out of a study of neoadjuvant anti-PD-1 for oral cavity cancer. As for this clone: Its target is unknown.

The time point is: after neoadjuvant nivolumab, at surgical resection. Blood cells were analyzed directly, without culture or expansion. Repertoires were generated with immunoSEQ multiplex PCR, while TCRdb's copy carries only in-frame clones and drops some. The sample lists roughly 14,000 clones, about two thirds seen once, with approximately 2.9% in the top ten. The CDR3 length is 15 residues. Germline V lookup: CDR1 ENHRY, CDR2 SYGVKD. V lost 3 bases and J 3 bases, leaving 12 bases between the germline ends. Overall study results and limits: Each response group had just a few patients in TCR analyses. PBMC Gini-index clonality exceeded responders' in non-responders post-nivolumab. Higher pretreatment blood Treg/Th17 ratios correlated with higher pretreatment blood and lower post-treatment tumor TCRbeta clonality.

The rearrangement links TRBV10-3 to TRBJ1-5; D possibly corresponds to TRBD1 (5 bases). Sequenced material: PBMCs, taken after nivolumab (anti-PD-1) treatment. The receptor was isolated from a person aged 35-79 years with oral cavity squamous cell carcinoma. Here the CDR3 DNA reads TGTGCCATCAGTGAAGGGAGGGGAGACAATCAGCCCCAGCATTTT. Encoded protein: CAISEGRGDNQPQHF.